The 25 T cell receptor beta chains presented below share a single source sample, sequenced in a study of T cells after yellow fever vaccination. TCRdb analysed the 5' RACE reads with MiXCR anew, one entry per CDR3 protein. Counted here are a few hundred thousand distinct CDR3 sequences, around a sixth occurring once; the ten biggest clones make up 17%. The sequences come from PBMCs, collected about 5 days after the first yellow fever vaccination. The source of these receptors is a man aged 18 to 35 who received the YFV17D yellow fever vaccine.

This clonotype occurred many times. The V gene is TRBV24-1, the J gene TRBJ2-3, with 9 nucleotides matching TRBD1. V lost 5 bases, J lost 2 bases, and 7 bases stayed unmatched. Germline V gene sequence: CDR1 KGHDR, CDR2 SFDVKD. This CDR3 spans 16 amino acids. The CDR3 bases are TGTGCCACCAGTGGATCGGACAGGGGCATCACAGATACGCAGTATTTT. It specifies CATSGSDRGITDTQYF.

This clonotype was counted between two and nine times. The genes are TRBV5-5 and TRBJ2-5; 8 nucleotides agree with TRBD2. This CDR3 spans 15 amino acids. Germline CDR1 and CDR2: SGHKS and YYEKEE (reference sequence). V shed 0 bases, J shed 5 bases, and the junction held 6 bases outside the gene matches. CDR3: CASSLDGGAWETQYF. In DNA, the CDR3 is TGTGCCAGCAGCTTGGACGGGGGGGCCTGGGAGACCCAGTACTTC.

This clonotype has only a few counts. The gene calls are TRBV11-2 and TRBJ1-4; 7 bases match TRBD1. Germline V gene data show CDR1 as SGHAT and CDR2 as FQNNGV. The length of the CDR3 is 15 residues. After removal of 4 bases from V and 10 bases from J, the junction contained 12 bases not matched to a gene. The CDR3 DNA follows: TGTGCCAGCAGCTCGAACGGCGGACAGGCTGGAAAACTGTTTTTT. Translating gives CASSSNGGQAGKLFF. Using reference TRBV11-2 and TRBJ1-4 for the parts outside the CDR3, the full variable domain is EAGVAQSPRYKIIEKRQSVAFWCNPISGHATLYWYQQILGQGPKLLIQFQNNGVVDDSQLPKDRFSAERLKGVDSTLKIQPAKLEDSAVYLCASSSNGGQAGKLFFGSGTQLSVL.

There are a few counts of this clonotype. V gene TRBV10-3 combines with J gene TRBJ2-5; a weak D match, TRBD2 (6 bases). In germline, CDR1 is ENHRY, CDR2 SYGVKD. The V and J ends lost 2 bases and 4 bases respectively, with 17 bases between them. There are 16 residues in the CDR3. The CDR3 nucleotides are TGTGCCATCAGTGAGAGGAGGGTCGGCCTTGGAGAGACCCAGTACTTC. Translation gives CAISERRVGLGETQYF.

This clonotype has more than one count but fewer than ten. The genes are TRBV5-4 and TRBJ1-2; 10 bases are shared with TRBD1. In germline, CDR1 is SGHNT, CDR2 YYREEE (reference sequence). This CDR3 has 15 residues. Unmatched junction bases numbered 7, after V lost 4 bases and J lost 4 bases. The CDR3 region has the DNA TGTGCCAGCAGCCCCGGGACAGGGGTTCCCTATGGCTACACCTTC. The encoded protein is CASSPGTGVPYGYTF.

This clonotype was recorded only once. The chain links TRBV6-9 to TRBJ2-2; maybe TRBD1 (5 bases). Trimming stripped 1 base from V and 8 bases from J, with 14 bases between. CDR3 length: 15 amino acids. In germline, CDR1 is MNHGY, CDR2 SVAAGI. Written as DNA, the CDR3 is TGTGCCAGCAGTTATTTGGGCCAAAGGGGAGGGGAGCTGTTTTTT. Translation gives CASSYLGQRGGELFF.

The genes are TRBV6-5 and TRBJ2-7; TRBD1 matches 12 bases. The J segment lost 4 bases and the V segment lost 0 bases, leaving 10 bases of the junction unmatched. The CDR3 has 18 residues. Per the germline V gene, CDR1 is MNHEY and CDR2 is SVGAGI. CDR3 sequence (DNA): TGTGCCAGCAGTTACTCCGGGACAGGGGGCAATTTTATTTACGAGCAGTACTTC. Protein: CASSYSGTGGNFIYEQYF.

The chain uses TRBV24-1 and TRBJ2-3, with D hard to call. The V end was cut by 7 bases, the J end by 3 bases, with 10 bases between. Per the germline V gene, CDR1 is KGHDR and CDR2 is SFDVKD. CDR3 size: 13 residues. CDR3 sequence reads: CATSQTATDTQYF. CDR3 DNA sequence: TGTGCCACCAGCCAAACCGCAACAGATACGCAGTATTTT.

V usage is TRBV6-2 or TRBV6-3 and J usage is TRBJ2-2; no clear D. With 9 bases removed from V and 0 bases from J, the gap between germline ends came to 17 bases. Germline V gives CDR1 MNHEY, CDR2 SVGEGT. The CDR3 has 16 amino acids. CDR3 DNA: TGTGCCAGTGCCCGCCTTATGACCGCGAACACCGGGGAGCTGTTTTTT. This encodes CASARLMTANTGELFF.

This clonotype was seen repeatedly, ten times or more. The chain joins TRBV12-3 or TRBV12-4 to TRBJ2-7; either TRBD1 or TRBD2 may fit D (5 bases each). The CDR3 is 15 amino acids. The germline V and J ends were trimmed by 3 bases and 6 bases, with 18 bases remaining between them. CDR3 coding DNA: TGTGCCAGCAGTTTCACCGGGGACCCCCGGGCCGAGCAGTACTTC. Amino acids: CASSFTGDPRAEQYF.

This clonotype has more than one count but fewer than ten. This chain links TRBV4-2 with TRBJ2-1, with 7 bases aligning to TRBD2. V shed 1 base, J shed 5 bases, and the junction held 5 bases outside the gene matches. Looked up from germline, CDR1 is LGHNA and CDR2 is YNFKEQ. CDR3 size: 15 residues. This chain's CDR3 is CASSQGASGNNEQFF. The DNA of the CDR3 is TGTGCCAGCAGCCAAGGCGCTAGCGGCAACAATGAGCAGTTCTTC.

This clonotype came up many times. The chain employs TRBV7-9 and TRBJ2-1; no clear D gene. V dropped 0 bases and J dropped 9 bases, with 9 bases sitting between them. The CDR3 has 13 amino acids. Germline V lookup: CDR1 SEHNR, CDR2 FQNEAQ (reference sequence). CDR3 in amino acids: CASSLAGNGEQFF. CDR3 bases: TGTGCCAGCAGCTTAGCGGGGAACGGTGAGCAGTTCTTC.

This chain joins TRBV20-1 and TRBJ2-7; weak D call: TRBD1 (5 bases). CDR1 and CDR2 (germline): DFQATT, SNEGSKA (reference sequence). Trimming left V 5 bases short and J 3 bases short, with 11 bases between. The CDR3 loop spans 12 amino acids. The CDR3 loop reads CSAAGDSYEQYF. CDR3 DNA: TGCAGTGCTGCCGGCGACAGCTACGAGCAGTACTTC.

The sample holds a few counts of this clonotype. The chain has TRBV3-1 and TRBJ1-6, with 10 bases aligning to TRBD1. Per germline, CDR1 LGHDT and CDR2 YNNKEL (reference sequence). The CDR3 sequence is 14 residues long. V trimming: 6 bases; J trimming: 10 bases; junction bases outside the gene matches: 6. The CDR3 sequence is CASRVGTGASPLHF. Here the CDR3 DNA reads TGTGCCAGCAGGGTCGGGACAGGGGCGTCACCCCTCCACTTT.

This clonotype was counted only a few times. The chain is built from TRBV12-3 or TRBV12-4 and TRBJ1-5; no definite D call. Deletions cut 3 bases from V and 11 bases from J, with 8 bases between. The CDR3 has 11 amino acids. The CDR3 coding sequence is TGTGCCAGCAGTTTCGGAAAGGCCCAGCATTTT. Protein sequence: CASSFGKAQHF.

Only a few counts were recorded for this clonotype. J is TRBJ2-1 and V is TRBV7-2; the match to TRBD1 covers 9 bases. From germline, CDR1 is SGHTA and CDR2 FQGNSA. The length of the CDR3 is 17 residues. V trimming: 1 base; J trimming: 7 bases; junction bases outside the gene matches: 11. The CDR3 region is CASSLGPGTGIENEQFF. The CDR3 DNA reads TGTGCCAGCAGCTTAGGACCGGGGACAGGGATCGAGAATGAGCAGTTCTTC. Supplemented by reference TRBV7-2 and TRBJ2-1, the full variable domain reads GAGVSQSPSNKVTEKGKDVELRCDPISGHTALYWYRQSLGQGLEFLIYFQGNSAPDKSGLPSDRFSAERTGGSVSTLTIQRTQQEDSAVYLCASSLGPGTGIENEQFFGPGTRLTVL.

The chain uses TRBV7-2 and TRBJ2-4, with D perhaps matching TRBD2 (7 bases). In germline, CDR1 is SGHTA, CDR2 FQGNSA. The CDR3 contains 15 residues. V lost 5 bases to trimming and J lost 7 bases, with 18 bases between them. The CDR3 DNA sequence: TGTGCCAGCAGCCGAGGGAGGGATGGGGGCAACATTCAGTACTTC. Its translation is CASSRGRDGGNIQYF.

J is TRBJ2-1 and V is TRBV19; 9 nucleotides agree with TRBD2. Germline CDR1 is LNHDA and CDR2 is SQIVND (reference sequence). The CDR3 extends over 15 amino acids. V trimming: 9 bases; J trimming: 4 bases; junction bases outside the gene matches: 10. In DNA form, the CDR3 reads TGTGCCAGCTCTGAGCGGGGGGCTAGTTACAATGAGCAGTTCTTC. It encodes CASSERGASYNEQFF. The full variable domain, rest sourced from reference TRBV19 and TRBJ2-1, is DGGITQSPKYLFRKEGQNVTLSCEQNLNHDAMYWYRQDPGQGLRLIYYSQIVNDFQKGDIAEGYSVSREKKESFPLTVTSAQKNPTAFYLCASSERGASYNEQFFGPGTRLTVL.

CDR3: CASNPGTGGYEQYF. The CDR3 DNA sequence: TGTGCCAGCAATCCCGGGACAGGGGGCTACGAGCAGTACTTC. The chain recombines TRBV7-9 with TRBJ2-7; 11 bases are a match to TRBD1. Germline lookup yields CDR1 SEHNR and CDR2 FQNEAQ (reference sequence). The trim removed 7 bases at V and 3 bases at J, leaving 5 bases unmatched. CDR3 length equals 14 residues. The full variable domain, rest sourced from reference TRBV7-9 and TRBJ2-7, is DTGVSQNPRHKITKRGQNVTFRCDPISEHNRLYWYRQTLGQGPEFLTYFQNEAQLEKSRLLSDRFSAERPKGSFSTLEIQRTEQGDSAMYLCASNPGTGGYEQYFGPGTRLTVT.

CDR3 DNA: TGTGCCAGCACCCCTAATGGGGGATGGGACAATCAGCCCCAGCATTTT. This translates into CASTPNGGWDNQPQHF. The chain combines TRBV28 with TRBJ1-5; possibly TRBD1 for D (5 bases). V dropped 7 bases and J dropped 3 bases, with 19 bases sitting between them. Per the germline V gene, CDR1 is MDHEN and CDR2 is SYDVKM. The CDR3 loop spans 16 amino acids.

This clonotype occurred a few times. The chain couples TRBV6-5 to TRBJ1-4; no clear D gene. V gave up 1 base and J gave up 5 bases, with 8 bases separating them. The CDR3 consists of 14 residues. Germline CDR1 is MNHEY and CDR2 is SVGAGI. The CDR3 DNA sequence: TGTGCCAGCAGTTACTTAAGCGGGAATGAAAAACTGTTTTTT. Amino acids: CASSYLSGNEKLFF.

This clonotype appeared many times. The chain couples TRBV29-1 to TRBJ1-5, with 7 bases lining up with TRBD1. This CDR3 region has 13 residues. The germline CDR1 and CDR2 sequences are SQVTM and ANQGSEA. V gave up 6 bases and J gave up 1 base; unmatched junction bases: 3. The CDR3 nucleotides read TGCAGCGTATCGGACAGGAGCAATCAGCCCCAGCATTTT. This translates into CSVSDRSNQPQHF.

This clonotype has just a few counts. The gene calls are TRBV2 and TRBJ2-7, with D possibly called TRBD1 or TRBD2 (5 bases each). In germline, CDR1 is SNHLY, CDR2 FYNNEI. CDR3 size: 11 residues. The V end was cut by 4 bases, the J end by 6 bases, with 7 bases between. The DNA of the CDR3 is TGTGCCAGCAGTGCTGGGGGCGAGCAGTACGTC. It specifies CASSAGGEQYV.

V gene TRBV4-1 combines with J gene TRBJ1-1; D unclear. Trimming stripped 3 bases from V and 1 base from J, with 9 bases between. This CDR3 has 14 amino acids. The germline gives CDR1 MGHRA, CDR2 YSYEKL. This CDR3 is CASSQTVGNTEAFF. The CDR3 DNA sequence: TGCGCCAGCAGCCAGACGGTCGGGAACACTGAAGCTTTCTTT.

This clonotype appeared a few times. V usage is TRBV29-1 and J usage is TRBJ2-1; the match to TRBD2 covers 15 bases. The CDR3 is 14 amino acids. The trim removed 6 bases at V and 14 bases at J, leaving 11 bases unmatched. CDR1 is SQVTM and CDR2 is ANQGSEA in the germline V gene. The CDR3 protein is CSVVRGLAGGVEFF. CDR3 in DNA: TGCAGCGTGGTCAGGGGACTAGCGGGGGGTGTGGAGTTCTTC.